Presented here are 16 T cell receptor beta chains from one specimen sequenced in a study of blood T cell repertoires in COVID-19. Clones were read by immunoSEQ multiplex PCR, and TCRdb kept only the in-frame ones, dropping some. Found here are tens of thousands of clones, about 83% of them singletons; the top ten hold 20% to 25%. The sequenced sample consisted of peripheral blood. The origin of the receptors is a woman aged 80 or older with acute or convalescent COVID-19.

The rearrangement links TRBV9 to TRBJ1-1, with 9 bases matching TRBD1. V lost 4 bases, J lost 2 bases, and 6 bases stayed unmatched. The CDR3 has 15 residues. Germline assignment: CDR1 SGDLS and CDR2 YYNGEE. In DNA, the CDR3 is TGTGCCAGCAGCCTACAGGGGGCAGTTAACACTGAAGCTTTCTTT. It encodes CASSLQGAVNTEAFF.

The chain is built from TRBV11-3 and TRBJ2-7; 8 bases align to TRBD1. Germline V gene sequence: CDR1 SGHNT, CDR2 YENEEA. J was trimmed by 3 bases and V by 0 bases; bases with no gene match: 4. This CDR3 has 15 residues. The CDR3 sequence is CASSLDPGTGYEQYF. The CDR3 DNA reads as TGTGCCAGCAGCTTAGATCCGGGGACAGGCTACGAGCAGTACTTC.

By share, this clone ranks as medium-sized (0.01 to 0.1%). The chain uses TRBV5-4 and TRBJ2-6; TRBD2 aligns across 8 bases. Losses at the gene ends were 6 bases for V and 3 bases for J; bases not matched to a gene: 17. The length of the CDR3 is 19 residues. CDR1 SGHNT and CDR2 YYREEE come from the germline V gene (reference sequence). In DNA form, the CDR3 reads TGTGCCAGCATCAATCCAAGCGGGGGCATGGACGGTGGGGCCAACGTCCTGACTTTC. Protein sequence: CASINPSGGMDGGANVLTF.

This chain connects TRBV6-1 to TRBJ1-1; D is ambiguous. Germline V CDR1 and CDR2: MNHNS, SASEGT. The germline V and J ends were trimmed by 0 bases and 6 bases, with 8 bases remaining between them. The CDR3 totals 13 residues. CDR3 in DNA: TGTGCCAGCAGTGAAGCGTTAGTTTCTGAAGCTTTCTTT. Its protein product is CASSEALVSEAFF.

As DNA, the CDR3 is TGTGCCAGTAGTATATCTGGACAGGCTACGGGGGAGCAGTACGTC. Amino acids: CASSISGQATGEQYV. The rearrangement joins TRBV19 to TRBJ2-7; the match to TRBD1 covers 7 bases. J lost 7 bases, V lost 2 bases, and 11 bases had no gene match. The CDR3 extends over 15 amino acids. The germline gives CDR1 LNHDA, CDR2 SQIVND (reference sequence).

This rearrangement joins TRBV30 to TRBJ2-7; 8 bases are a match to TRBD1. This CDR3 contains 15 residues. The V segment lost 4 bases and the J segment 3 bases; nucleotides outside the gene matches: 11. CDR1 and CDR2 from the germline V gene are GTSNPN and SVGIG (reference sequence). The CDR3 bases are TGTGCCTGGACTCTACGGGACAGGATTCTCTACGAGCAGTACTTC. The encoded protein is CAWTLRDRILYEQYF.

This chain joins TRBV2 and TRBJ1-5; D possibly corresponds to TRBD1 (5 bases). V was trimmed by 4 bases and J by 4 bases, leaving 8 bases between them. The CDR3 runs 13 residues. The germline gives CDR1 SNHLY, CDR2 FYNNEI. In nucleotides, the CDR3 is TGTGCCAGCAGTGCCGACAGAAATCAGCCCCAGCATTTT. Translation: CASSADRNQPQHF. Variable domain in full (rest from reference TRBV2 and TRBJ1-5): EPEVTQTPSHQVTQMGQEVILRCVPISNHLYFYWYRQILGQKVEFLVSFYNNEISEKSEIFDDQFSVERPDGSNFTLKIRSTKLEDSAMYFCASSADRNQPQHFGDGTRLSIL.

The chain links TRBV11-3 to TRBJ1-5, with TRBD1 matching 8 bases. Germline V CDR1 and CDR2: SGHNT, YENEEA. J lost 2 bases, V lost 4 bases, and 4 bases had no gene match. There are 15 residues in the CDR3. The CDR3 loop is CASSYTGGGNQPQHF. For the CDR3, the DNA is TGTGCCAGCAGCTATACAGGGGGTGGCAATCAGCCCCAGCATTTT.

The V call is TRBV7-9, the J call TRBJ2-5; TRBD1 matches at 9 bases. The length of the CDR3 is 15 residues. The V and J ends lost 4 bases and 1 base, in that order; junction bases with no gene match: 4. Germline V gene data show CDR1 as SEHNR and CDR2 as FQNEAQ (reference sequence). The CDR3 DNA follows: TGTGCCAGCAGCTACGGACAGGGGCTCCAAGAGACCCAGTACTTC. The encoded protein is CASSYGQGLQETQYF. Drawing the rest from reference TRBV7-9 and TRBJ2-5, the complete variable domain is DTGVSQNPRHKITKRGQNVTFRCDPISEHNRLYWYRQTLGQGPEFLTYFQNEAQLEKSRLLSDRFSAERPKGSFSTLEIQRTEQGDSAMYLCASSYGQGLQETQYFGPGTRLLVL.

The chain links TRBV5-1 to TRBJ1-3, with TRBD1 matching 9 bases. Germline CDR1 is SGHRS and CDR2 is YFSETQ. The CDR3 consists of 16 residues. J lost 2 bases, V lost 0 bases, and 3 bases had no gene match. The CDR3 here is CASSLVGQGTGNTIYF. The DNA of the CDR3 is TGCGCCAGCAGCTTGGTCGGACAGGGGACTGGAAACACCATATATTTT.

This rearrangement joins TRBV11-3 to TRBJ2-7; TRBD1 aligns across 10 bases. Germline CDR1 and CDR2: SGHNT and YENEEA. With 5 bases clipped from V and 5 bases from J, the junction kept 3 bases outside the gene matches. The CDR3 sequence is 13 residues long. CDR3 amino acids: CASSRDRGHEQYF. CDR3 sequence (DNA): TGTGCCAGCAGCAGGGACAGGGGCCACGAGCAGTACTTC.

Note on this clone: A read error may account for a junction end that differs from germline. This sequence joins TRBV28 and TRBJ1-3, with TRBD1 matching over 7 bases. Germline assignment: CDR1 MDHEN and CDR2 SYDVKM. This CDR3 contains 15 residues. CDR3 region: CASSLWTGSGNTIYF. DNA for the CDR3: TGTGCCAGCAGTCTATGGACAGGCTCTGGAAACACCATATATTTT.

The chain couples TRBV18 to TRBJ2-7; D not resolved. V gave up 3 bases and J gave up 4 bases, with 10 bases separating them. CDR3 length: 13 residues. Per germline, CDR1 KGHSH and CDR2 LQKENI. CDR3 residues: CASSPTSQYEQYV. Here the CDR3 DNA reads TGTGCCAGCTCACCGACATCTCAGTACGAGCAGTACGTC.

The chain carries TRBV9 and TRBJ1-3, with D tentatively TRBD1 (6 bases). Germline-derived CDR1 and CDR2 are SGDLS and YYNGEE. The CDR3 is 16 residues long. Trimming took off 3 bases at V and 0 bases at J, with 13 bases between the two ends. The CDR3: CASSAQDRISGNTIYF. The CDR3 nucleotides read TGTGCCAGCAGCGCCCAAGACAGGATCTCTGGAAACACCATATATTTT. The whole variable domain, filled in from reference TRBV9 and TRBJ1-3, reads DSGVTQTPKHLITATGQRVTLRCSPRSGDLSVYWYQQSLDQGLQFLIQYYNGEERAKGNILERFSAQQFPDLHSELNLSSLELGDSALYFCASSAQDRISGNTIYFGEGSWLTVV.

V gene TRBV19 combines with J gene TRBJ2-1; tentative D call: TRBD1 (6 bases). The CDR3 extends over 15 amino acids. Trimming shortened V by 4 bases and J by 9 bases, and 19 bases separated the two germline ends. Germline loops: CDR1 LNHDA, CDR2 SQIVND (reference sequence). The CDR3 sequence: CASSSEGQGIGEQFF. The CDR3 DNA sequence: TGTGCCAGTAGTAGCGAGGGGCAGGGGATCGGTGAGCAGTTCTTC.

This chain connects TRBV20-1 to TRBJ1-4; TRBD1 matches 7 bases. The CDR3 is 14 residues long. Germline loops: CDR1 DFQATT, CDR2 SNEGSKA (reference sequence). The J segment lost 8 bases and the V segment lost 3 bases, leaving 9 bases of the junction unmatched. The CDR3 loop is CSASPGQLREKLFF. The DNA for the CDR3 is TGCAGTGCTAGTCCGGGACAGCTGAGGGAAAAACTGTTTTTT.